Sequencing of this TCR beta chain was carried out in a study of CD8+ T cells in alopecia areata. Overall study: Skin-grafted roughly 6-10-week-old female C3H/HeJ mice received tissue from roughly 6-13-month-old C3H/HeJ donors with spontaneous alopecia.

The V gene's germline CDR1 is NNHDY and CDR2 SYVADS. The CDR3 extends over 15 amino acids. V lost 3 bases and J lost 3, with 15 bases in between. Study-level points and caveats: Lesional scalp, especially alopecia totalis/universalis, showed higher clonality than normal scalp. In patients, TCRs were shared less clearly than in mice, and HLA may possibly be involved. Normal-skin resident alphabeta T cells also appear among scalp sample sequences.

Notes on this clone: Antigen specificity is unknown. Genes and germline are mouse. Coverage ceases 4 residues before the CDR3 finishes, and the germline J gene fills in the end.

TCR sequencing used cDNA made by reverse transcription of extracted RNA. Sequencing was performed with immunoSEQ multiplex PCR; in TCRdb, only in-frame clones are kept and a portion is missing. The sample was found to contain roughly 120,000 clones, and every one recurs. The V call is TRBV13-3, the J call TRBJ1-1, with D perhaps TRBD1 (6 bases). What was sequenced was lesional skin. The sequence derives from a C3H/HeJ mouse with alopecia areata. Mouse strain MHC haplotype: H2-k. The part of the CDR3 DNA that was read is TGTGCCAGCAGTGGCTCGGGGGGCGCGGACACA. Translating gives CASSGSGGADT. The CDR3 in full is CASSGSGGADTEVFF.